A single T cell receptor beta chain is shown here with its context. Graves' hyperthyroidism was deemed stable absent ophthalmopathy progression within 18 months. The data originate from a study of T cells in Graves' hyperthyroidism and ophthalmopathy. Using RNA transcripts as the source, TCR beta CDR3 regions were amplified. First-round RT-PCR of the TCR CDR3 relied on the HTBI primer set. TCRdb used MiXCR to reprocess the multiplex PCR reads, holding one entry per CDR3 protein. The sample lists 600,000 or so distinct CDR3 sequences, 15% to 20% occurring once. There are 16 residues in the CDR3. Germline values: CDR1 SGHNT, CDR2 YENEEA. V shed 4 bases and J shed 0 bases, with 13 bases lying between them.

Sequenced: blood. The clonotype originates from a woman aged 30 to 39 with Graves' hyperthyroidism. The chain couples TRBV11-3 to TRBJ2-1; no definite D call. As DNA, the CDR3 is TGTGCCAGCAGCTCGACACTTTCTAGCTCCTACAATGAGCAGTTCTTC. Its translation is CASSSTLSSSYNEQFF.